This record looks at one T cell receptor (beta chain) sequence and its context. Its target is not known. CDR3 size: 15 residues. CDR1 SGHVS and CDR2 FQNEAQ come from the germline V gene. Trimming took 2 bases from V and 5 from J, leaving 15 bases between them. The record originates from a study of T cell responses to AZD1222 COVID-19 vaccine. General study points: Of the AZD1222 recipients, only 5 or 6 were seropositive at baseline. Vaccination with two AZD1222 doses was followed by a rise in Spike-specific TCR breadth and depth. Repertoire collection took place solely once the T cell response had peaked.

The method was immunoSEQ multiplex PCR; TCRdb's version includes in-frame clones alone and lacks a portion of them. The table shows about 160,000 clones, with 80% to 95% occurring only once. The TCR originated in an adult who received the AZD1222 COVID-19 vaccine. This chain links TRBV7-8 with TRBJ1-2; a weak D match, TRBD1 (6 bases). Specimen: peripheral blood, collected 28 days after the second AZD1222 dose. This chain's CDR3 is CASSLLSDSRYGYTF. CDR3 in DNA: TGTGCCAGCAGCTTATTGTCGGACAGCCGTTATGGCTACACCTTC.